The next 27 T cell receptor beta chains were all read from a single sample in a study of OX40 agonist ivuxolimab in advanced cancers. Only in-frame clones appear in the TCRdb table, and some are missing; sequencing was by immunoSEQ multiplex PCR. In the table there are about 20,000 clones, approximately 87% of which are singletons. The starting material was CD4+ or CD8+ T cells sorted from blood, obtained in a trial of the OX40 agonist ivuxolimab. The receptors come from an adult with an advanced solid tumor such as melanoma, head and neck, liver or kidney cancer.

The chain links TRBV4-1 to TRBJ1-2; D is ambiguous. V dropped 1 base and J dropped 7 bases, with 7 bases sitting between them. This CDR3 is built from 12 residues. Germline V lookup: CDR1 MGHRA, CDR2 YSYEKL. The CDR3 spells CASSQGTAGYTF. For the CDR3, the DNA is TGCGCCAGCAGCCAAGGGACGGCTGGCTACACCTTC.

The genes are TRBV4-3 and TRBJ1-2; 8 nucleotides agree with TRBD1. V was clipped by 4 bases and J by 3 bases; unmatched bases: 7. This CDR3 has 15 residues. Germline V lookup: CDR1 LGHNA, CDR2 YSLEER. CDR3 protein: CASSLDRTGYYGYTF. The CDR3 bases are TGCGCCAGCAGCCTAGACAGGACAGGGTACTATGGCTACACCTTC.

The chain joins TRBV7-2 to TRBJ2-7; D is undetermined. The CDR3 contains 13 residues. The V gene lost 1 base and the J gene lost 2 bases, with 6 bases spanning the gap. Germline assignment: CDR1 SGHTA and CDR2 FQGNSA. CDR3 sequence (DNA): TGTGCCAGCAGCTTAGTTATACCCTACGAGCAGTACTTC. It codes for CASSLVIPYEQYF.

The chain links TRBV6-5 to TRBJ1-2; D may be TRBD1 (6 bases). The CDR3 has 11 residues. With 6 bases removed from V and 5 bases from J, the gap between germline ends came to 7 bases. Germline assignment: CDR1 MNHEY and CDR2 SVGAGI. The CDR3 DNA reads as TGTGCCAGCAGGACAGGTTATGGCTACACCTTC. It translates to CASRTGYGYTF.

CDR3 amino acids: CASSLAGQIYTEAFF. CDR3 sequence (DNA): TGTGCCAGCAGCTTGGCTGGACAGATCTACACTGAAGCTTTCTTT. The gene calls are TRBV5-6 and TRBJ1-1; D possibly corresponds to TRBD1 (6 bases). V lost 0 bases and J lost 3, with 12 bases in between. Germline lookup yields CDR1 SGHDT and CDR2 YYEEEE. The CDR3 loop spans 15 amino acids. Looking up the rest from reference TRBV5-6 and TRBJ1-1 gives the full variable domain: DAGVTQSPTHLIKTRGQQVTLRCSPKSGHDTVSWYQQALGQGPQFIFQYYEEEERQRGNFPDRFSGHQFPNYSSELNVNALLLGDSALYLCASSLAGQIYTEAFFGQGTRLTVV.

V gene TRBV28 combines with J gene TRBJ1-6; D unclear. V dropped 2 bases and J dropped 1 base, with 6 bases sitting between them. The CDR3 is made up of 15 amino acids. Germline V gives CDR1 MDHEN, CDR2 SYDVKM. In DNA form, the CDR3 reads TGTGCCAGCAGTTTAGGTGGGTCCTATAATTCACCCCTCCACTTT. It yields the protein CASSLGGSYNSPLHF.

This chain connects TRBV10-2 to TRBJ1-1, with D perhaps matching TRBD1 (6 bases). CDR1 and CDR2 (germline): WSHSY, SAAADI. There are 13 residues in the CDR3. V lost 3 bases and J lost 4, with 9 bases in between. CDR3 sequence: CASSDAGATEAFF. DNA of the CDR3: TGCGCCAGCAGTGACGCGGGGGCCACTGAAGCTTTCTTT.

This clone has just one count. It is likely a read error, because the conserved phenylalanine at the end of the CDR3 is missing. The DNA is omitted, as the CDR3 cannot be located on it reliably, and the CDR3 follows TCRdb's listing. V usage is TRBV2 and J usage is TRBJ1-6. Germline CDR1 SNHLY, CDR2 FYNNEI. The CDR3 spans 14 amino acids, including both terminal residues. CDR3 in amino acids: CASTRSSYNSPFHL.

This clone was seen a few times. The rearrangement uses TRBV7-9 and TRBJ2-1; perhaps TRBD2 as D (6 bases). The CDR3 runs to 14 residues. V lost 0 bases and J 7 bases, leaving 10 bases between the germline ends. CDR1 and CDR2 from the germline V gene are SEHNR and FQNEAQ (reference sequence). CDR3 in DNA: TGTGCCAGCAGCTTAGCGTTCGGGGGTAATGAGCAGTTCTTC. Its translation is CASSLAFGGNEQFF. Full variable domain (outside the CDR3, taken from reference TRBV7-9 and TRBJ2-1): DTGVSQNPRHKITKRGQNVTFRCDPISEHNRLYWYRQTLGQGPEFLTYFQNEAQLEKSRLLSDRFSAERPKGSFSTLEIQRTEQGDSAMYLCASSLAFGGNEQFFGPGTRLTVL.

The V gene is TRBV9, the J gene TRBJ1-3, with 7 bases that match TRBD1. The CDR3 consists of 14 residues. J lost 4 bases, V lost 2 bases, and 3 bases had no gene match. CDR1 SGDLS and CDR2 YYNGEE come from the germline V gene. CDR3 coding DNA: TGTGCCAGCAGCGTCGAACAGGGGGGAAACACCATATATTTT. Protein sequence: CASSVEQGGNTIYF.

The V and J genes are TRBV4-1 and TRBJ2-5; D is perhaps TRBD2 (6 bases). The CDR3 length is 17 residues. Trimming pared 0 bases from V and 2 bases from J, leaving 16 bases between. Germline V gives CDR1 MGHRA, CDR2 YSYEKL. The CDR3 sequence is CASSQDLGRRGQETQYF. The CDR3 DNA follows: TGCGCCAGCAGCCAAGATCTGGGCAGGCGGGGACAAGAGACCCAGTACTTC.

The CDR3 DNA follows: TGCGCCAGCAGCCAAGTTTGGGGCGTGACCCAGTACTTC. It yields the protein CASSQVWGVTQYF. The chain couples TRBV4-1 to TRBJ2-5; tentatively, D is TRBD1 (5 bases). Germline V gene lookup returns CDR1 MGHRA and CDR2 YSYEKL. The CDR3 is 13 residues long. Trimming cost V 1 base and J 7 bases, with 10 bases left between them.

The V gene is TRBV4-1, the J gene TRBJ2-5; D might be TRBD1 (6 bases). The CDR3 sequence is 13 residues long. Trimming removed 4 bases at V and 4 bases at J, with 10 bases between. Germline values: CDR1 MGHRA, CDR2 YSYEKL. Here the CDR3 DNA reads TGCGCCAGCAGCCGACAGGTACGAGAGACCCAGTACTTC. This sequence encodes CASSRQVRETQYF.

This clone was observed a single time. V is TRBV6-5 and J is TRBJ1-1; 7 bases are shared with TRBD1. CDR1 and CDR2 (germline): MNHEY, SVGAGI. The CDR3 has 13 residues. Trimming cost V 4 bases and J 5 bases; bases outside gene matches: 4. CDR3 DNA sequence: TGTGCCAGCAGTTGGAACAGGGGAACTGAAGCTTTCTTT. Protein product: CASSWNRGTEAFF.

The chain uses TRBV7-2 and TRBJ1-2; weak D call: TRBD1 (5 bases). Between the trimmed V and J ends, which lost 5 bases and 8 bases, there was a span of 24 bases. This CDR3 is built from 16 residues. Germline V gene data show CDR1 as SGHTA and CDR2 as FQGNSA. CDR3 sequence: CASSPGWGPDGGGYTF. DNA for the CDR3: TGTGCCAGCAGCCCCGGGTGGGGACCCGATGGAGGAGGCTACACCTTC.

This sequence joins TRBV7-9 and TRBJ1-6; D is possibly TRBD1 (6 bases). Germline V CDR1 and CDR2: SEHNR, FQNEAQ (reference sequence). Deletions cut 5 bases from V and 7 bases from J, with 21 bases between. This CDR3 has 17 amino acids. CDR3 residues: CASSDSQGLLLNSPLHF. The CDR3 coding sequence is TGTGCCAGCAGCGATAGTCAGGGGCTCCTCTTAAATTCACCCCTCCACTTT.

Written as DNA, the CDR3 is TGTGCCAGCAGCTCGGGACTAGTGGGGGGGCCGAGCACCGGGGAGCTGTTTTTT. As protein: CASSSGLVGGPSTGELFF. V and J are TRBV7-7 and TRBJ2-2; 8 bases agree with TRBD2. With V trimmed by 4 bases and J by 4 bases, 14 bases remained unmatched. The germline V gene encodes CDR1 SSHAT and CDR2 FNYEAQ (reference sequence). There are 18 residues in the CDR3.

The sample holds a few counts of this clone. The conserved phenylalanine or tryptophan is not found at the CDR3 terminus, so this likely reflects a read error. The DNA is left out, because the CDR3 cannot be placed on it with certainty; the CDR3 is given as TCRdb lists it. This CDR3 reads CASRLVMWTGNNSPLHL. This rearrangement joins TRBV12-2 to TRBJ1-6; the table assigns TRBD1, which was not confirmed against the DNA. TRBV12-2 is a listed pseudogene. The CDR3 numbers 17 amino acids, ends counted.

On this clone itself: The final CDR3 position lacks the conserved phenylalanine or tryptophan, pointing to a likely read error. Because the CDR3's place on the DNA is in doubt, the DNA is left out and the CDR3 is given as listed by TCRdb. The J gene is TRBJ1-3, the V gene TRBV10-1. Germline CDR1 and CDR2: WNHNN and SYGVQD (reference sequence). 13 amino acids form the CDR3, both terminal residues included. CDR3 sequence: CASRTPGAFWRQE.

This clone occurred once. The chain links TRBV10-3 to TRBJ1-5; D unclear. The V end was cut by 2 bases, the J end by 2 bases, with 10 bases between. Germline CDR1 reads ENHRY; CDR2 reads SYGVKD. CDR3 length equals 15 residues. DNA for the CDR3: TGTGCCATCAGTGAGGAGGGAGAGGGCAATCAGCCCCAGCATTTT. Protein product: CAISEEGEGNQPQHF.

This chain links TRBV4-2 with TRBJ2-6; no clear D. This CDR3 comprises 16 residues. The germline V and J ends were trimmed by 5 bases and 0 bases, with 11 bases remaining between them. Looked up from germline, CDR1 is LGHNA and CDR2 is YNFKEQ. DNA of the CDR3: TGTGCCAGCAGCTTCATGGGGTTCTCTGGGGCCAACGTCCTGACTTTC. Its translation is CASSFMGFSGANVLTF.

The CDR3 DNA follows: TGTGCCAGTAGTCCAATGGAGCAGGCTTGGAGTGAAAAACTGTTTTTT. The encoded protein is CASSPMEQAWSEKLFF. The genes are TRBV19 and TRBJ1-4; D is unresolved. The V gene's germline CDR1 is LNHDA and CDR2 SQIVND (reference sequence). V was pared by 5 bases and J by 7 bases, with 20 bases between. The CDR3 has 16 amino acids.

The gene calls are TRBV9 and TRBJ2-5; no definite D call. This CDR3 comprises 12 residues. Germline assignment: CDR1 SGDLS and CDR2 YYNGEE. Trimming took off 1 base at V and 5 bases at J, with 6 bases between the two ends. The CDR3 DNA reads as TGTGCCAGCAGCGTAACTTCGGAGACCCAGTACTTC. Protein product: CASSVTSETQYF.

The chain uses TRBV27 and TRBJ2-1; a weak D match, TRBD2 (7 bases). The germline V gene has CDR1 MNHEY and CDR2 SMNVEV (reference sequence). This CDR3 region has 16 residues. V lost 5 bases and J 1 base, leaving 15 bases between the germline ends. The CDR3, as DNA: TGTGCCAGCAGTGATAGTGGGGGGGCTTCCTACAATGAGCAGTTCTTC. This codes for CASSDSGGASYNEQFF.

This chain joins TRBV6-1 and TRBJ2-7; the match to TRBD2 covers 13 bases. The CDR3 covers 14 residues. V shed 6 bases, J shed 2 bases, and the junction held 1 base outside the gene matches. Germline assignment: CDR1 MNHNS and CDR2 SASEGT. CDR3 in amino acids: CASRGLAGTYEQYF. The CDR3 DNA reads TGTGCCAGCAGGGGACTAGCGGGAACCTACGAGCAGTACTTC.

V is TRBV4-2 and J is TRBJ1-1; TRBD1 matches at 8 bases. Germline trimming cut 2 bases from V and 0 bases from J; bases unmatched to any gene: 5. This CDR3 is built from 16 residues. From germline, CDR1 is LGHNA and CDR2 YNFKEQ. The CDR3 nucleotides read TGTGCCAGCAGCCAACCAGGGGGCATAATGAACACTGAAGCTTTCTTT. It is translated as CASSQPGGIMNTEAFF.

The DNA of the CDR3 is TGTGCCAGCGCTCCGGAGGGGGGGGGCACAGATACGCAGTATTTT. Translating gives CASAPEGGGTDTQYF. This sequence joins TRBV6-6 and TRBJ2-3, with a weak D call TRBD2 (7 bases). The V end lost 8 bases, the J end lost 1 base, and 16 bases lay between the germline ends. Per the germline V gene, CDR1 is MNHNY and CDR2 is SVGAGI (reference sequence). This CDR3 is built from 15 residues.